This T cell receptor beta chain was retrieved from a study of tumor-infiltrating lymphocytes in primary liver carcinoma. Study as a whole: Ranging in age from 30 to 69 years, the patients were men and women.

This clonotype was picked up one time. What it binds is not known. Germline V gives CDR1 SQVTM, CDR2 ANQGSEA. Between the trimmed V and J ends, which lost 6 bases and 6 bases, there was a span of 26 bases. CDR3 length equals 17 residues. The input was around 0.5 ug total RNA; TCR beta cDNA was made from it with a constant-region primer. Libraries covering TCR beta were generated through three nested multiplex PCR rounds (using a slightly modified ARM-PCR). Use of TRBV1-TRBV30 forward primers with a C-beta reverse primer characterized the first two PCR rounds, which lasted roughly 11 cycles each. TCRdb ran MiXCR on the multiplex PCR reads and lists one entry per CDR3 protein. The table lists 250,000 to 350,000 distinct CDR3 sequences, about three fifths of them singletons. Study results and limitations: With p = 0.039, the top-250-clone fraction in tumors significantly exceeded that in blood. Among the pair types, tumor region pairs showed more overlap than tumor-adjacent and tumor-blood pairs.

Out of unsorted whole blood came the blood RNA, and germline DNA was extracted as well. Chronic HBV infection, untreated so far, was present in the patients. The chain joins TRBV29-1 to TRBJ1-4; D might be TRBD1 (6 bases). This receptor was taken from a woman in her thirties with primary liver carcinoma and hepatitis B virus infection. The sequenced sample consisted of peripheral blood. CDR3 nucleotides: TGCAGCGTAAAATCCTACAAGGCAGGGGAGGGGGATGAAAAACTGTTTTTT. Protein sequence: CSVKSYKAGEGDEKLFF.